The next 14 T cell receptor beta chains were all read from a single sample in a study of graft-versus-host responses after intestinal transplantation (dated by TCRdb to the early 2020s). Receptor amplification or capture employed the immunoSEQ multiplex PCR assay. Imported from immuneACCESS, the table was reduced by TCRdb to in-frame sequences with V and J called. These copies leave out some clones; in studies compared against another copy, an unresolved V gene accounts for under half, and the cause of the remainder is not known. Recorded for this sample are 20,000 to 25,000 clones; 92% of them occurred a single time. The ten largest clonotypes hold approximately 42% of the sample. This specimen was PBMCs, taken around 37 weeks after intestinal transplant. The receptors shown here come from a human patient who received an intestinal transplant, so some T cells may come from the graft donor.

V gene TRBV7-2 combines with J gene TRBJ2-2, with a weak D call TRBD2 (5 bases). Looked up from germline, CDR1 is SGHTA and CDR2 is FQGNSA. V gave up 1 base and J gave up 6 bases, with 9 bases separating them. The CDR3 covers 14 residues. CDR3 amino acids: CASSLVGGSGELFF. The CDR3 DNA follows: TGTGCCAGCAGCTTAGTTGGCGGGTCCGGGGAGCTGTTTTTT.

V gene TRBV27 combines with J gene TRBJ1-2; the match to TRBD1 covers 8 bases. CDR3 length: 16 residues. Looked up from germline, CDR1 is MNHEY and CDR2 is SMNVEV (reference sequence). V trimming: 5 bases; J trimming: 7 bases; junction bases outside the gene matches: 15. DNA for the CDR3: TGTGCCAGCAGTGCCCTATACCCTCAGGGGGCAGTTGGCTACACCTTC. Encoded protein: CASSALYPQGAVGYTF.

The chain combines TRBV7-8 with TRBJ2-7; unclear D gene. CDR3 size: 13 residues. The V gene lost 1 base and the J gene lost 4 bases, with 8 bases spanning the gap. Germline V gene sequence: CDR1 SGHVS, CDR2 FQNEAQ. The CDR3 spells CASSLGPSYEQYF. The CDR3 bases are TGTGCCAGCAGCTTAGGTCCCTCTTACGAGCAGTACTTC.

V is TRBV5-1 and J is TRBJ2-3; 10 bases match TRBD1. Germline values: CDR1 SGHRS, CDR2 YFSETQ. V trimming: 2 bases; J trimming: 11 bases; junction bases outside the gene matches: 11. The CDR3 runs to 15 residues. The CDR3 sequence is CASSFDRGPPIVQYF. The CDR3 nucleotides are TGCGCCAGCAGCTTTGACAGGGGGCCCCCTATCGTGCAGTATTTT.

The chain uses TRBV7-9 and TRBJ2-7; D is perhaps TRBD1 (6 bases). V lost 5 bases and J 3 bases, leaving 8 bases between the germline ends. Germline loops: CDR1 SEHNR, CDR2 FQNEAQ (reference sequence). The CDR3 consists of 12 residues. As DNA, the CDR3 is TGTGCCAGCAGCCTACAGGGCTACGAGCAGTACTTC. Its translation is CASSLQGYEQYF. Looking up the rest from reference TRBV7-9 and TRBJ2-7 gives the full variable domain: DTGVSQNPRHKITKRGQNVTFRCDPISEHNRLYWYRQTLGQGPEFLTYFQNEAQLEKSRLLSDRFSAERPKGSFSTLEIQRTEQGDSAMYLCASSLQGYEQYFGPGTRLTVT.

V usage is TRBV6-1 and J usage is TRBJ2-2, with 7 bases aligning to TRBD2. The CDR3 consists of 15 residues. Germline V CDR1 and CDR2: MNHNS, SASEGT. After removal of 3 bases from V and 2 bases from J, the junction contained 3 bases not matched to a gene. In nucleotides, the CDR3 is TGTGCCAGCAGTGAGCCGGGACTAAACACCGGGGAGCTGTTTTTT. Encoded protein: CASSEPGLNTGELFF.

V usage is TRBV18 and J usage is TRBJ1-5, with 9 bases lining up with TRBD1. This CDR3 region has 14 residues. Germline V lookup: CDR1 KGHSH, CDR2 LQKENI. V lost 3 bases, J lost 4 bases, and 1 base stayed unmatched. The CDR3, as DNA: TGTGCCAGCTCACCGGGACAGGGAAATCAGCCCCAGCATTTT. This translates into CASSPGQGNQPQHF.

V and J are TRBV27 and TRBJ2-7, with a weak D call TRBD2 (6 bases). Germline V lookup: CDR1 MNHEY, CDR2 SMNVEV (reference sequence). CDR3 length equals 16 residues. The CDR3 coding sequence is TGTACCGCCAGCCAGCTATCCGGGAGCCCCCTCTACGAGCAGTACTTC. Translating gives CTASQLSGSPLYEQYF.

This chain links TRBV27 with TRBJ2-7; unclear D gene. The germline V and J ends were trimmed by 0 bases and 6 bases, with 9 bases remaining between them. This CDR3 comprises 13 residues. Germline loops: CDR1 MNHEY, CDR2 SMNVEV (reference sequence). The CDR3 nucleotides read TGTGCCAGCAGTTTATCTAACTACGTCGAGCAGTACTTC. It codes for CASSLSNYVEQYF.

The chain recombines TRBV7-9 with TRBJ1-4; TRBD1 matches at 7 bases. Germline CDR1 and CDR2: SEHNR and FQNEAQ (reference sequence). V lost 7 bases and J lost 8; bases outside the gene matches: 10. CDR3 length equals 14 residues. The CDR3 nucleotides read TGTGCCAGCACCCCGGACAGGATGGGGGAAAAACTGTTTTTT. Amino acids: CASTPDRMGEKLFF.

The V gene is TRBV19, the J gene TRBJ1-2; D is possibly TRBD1 (5 bases). The V end was cut by 6 bases, the J end by 8 bases, with 16 bases between. The CDR3 consists of 13 residues. In germline, CDR1 is LNHDA, CDR2 SQIVND (reference sequence). The CDR3 DNA sequence: TGTGCCAGTAGCAGGGCGCCAGTCGTGGGCTACACCTTC. Its protein is CASSRAPVVGYTF.

The rearrangement uses TRBV5-1 and TRBJ2-1; 9 nucleotides match TRBD2. V trimming: 0 bases; J trimming: 0 bases; junction bases outside the gene matches: 10. The CDR3 consists of 19 residues. CDR1 and CDR2 from the germline V gene are SGHRS and YFSETQ. DNA for the CDR3: TGCGCCAGCAGCTTGGCCGTAGCGGGAGTAACCGACTCCTACAATGAGCAGTTCTTC. It encodes CASSLAVAGVTDSYNEQFF.

The genes are TRBV5-4 and TRBJ1-4, with 7 nucleotides matching TRBD1. The germline CDR1 and CDR2 sequences are SGHNT and YYREEE (reference sequence). The J segment lost 0 bases and the V segment lost 4 bases, leaving 6 bases of the junction unmatched. The CDR3 runs to 16 residues. CDR3 protein: CASSTGTAATNEKLFF. The CDR3 DNA reads as TGTGCCAGCAGCACGGGGACAGCAGCAACTAATGAAAAACTGTTTTTT. Full variable domain (outside the CDR3, taken from reference TRBV5-4 and TRBJ1-4): ETGVTQSPTHLIKTRGQQVTLRCSSQSGHNTVSWYQQALGQGPQFIFQYYREEENGRGNFPPRFSGLQFPNYSSELNVNALELDDSALYLCASSTGTAATNEKLFFGSGTQLSVL.

About this clone itself: Other DNA sequences within the sample encode an identical CDR3. The chain couples TRBV7-9 to TRBJ1-1, with no clear D. V was shortened by 5 bases and J by 3 bases, with 4 bases between the two germline ends. Germline V CDR1 and CDR2: SEHNR, FQNEAQ (reference sequence). The CDR3 totals 11 residues. The CDR3 DNA follows: TGTGCCAGCAGCCCAGACACTGAAGCTTTCTTT. Encoded protein: CASSPDTEAFF.